This T cell receptor (beta chain) is drawn from a study of blood T cell repertoires in COVID-19. At the level of the study: Donors in the United States, Italy and Spain gave samples during acute or convalescent COVID-19. T cells, B-cell-depleted T cells, or PBMCs provided the cDNA or gDNA that served as material.

Under the authors' procedure: Amplification of reference gene primers was used by the study to estimate nucleated cell counts. TCRdb's copy holds only in-frame clones and misses some; the assay was immunoSEQ multiplex PCR. V and J calls and clone size are those listed in that table; D and trimming were worked out from the DNA. This table holds just over 85,000 clones, approximately 90% found once. Trimming removed 7 bases at V and 6 bases at J, with 18 bases between. CDR3 length: 14 amino acids. Germline loops: CDR1 MDHEN, CDR2 SYDVKM. The clonotype was recovered from a man aged 50 to 59 with acute or convalescent COVID-19. The chain has TRBV28 and TRBJ2-5; D perhaps matches TRBD2 (5 bases). The source material was peripheral blood. The CDR3 sequence: CASIPPGLTKTQYF. CDR3 DNA sequence: TGTGCCAGCATCCCCCCCGGACTCACGAAGACCCAGTACTTC.